This T cell receptor beta chain was profiled in a study of T cell clones after liver transplantation. Study summary: A pre-transplant mixed lymphocyte reaction with TCRbeta sequencing defined graft-donor-reactive clones followed in post-transplant blood.

This CDR3 is built from 14 residues. V was pared by 6 bases and J by 4 bases, with 9 bases of the junction left unmatched. Germline V gene sequence: CDR1 MDHEN, CDR2 SYDVKM. A note on this clone: What it binds is not known.

Profiling relied on immunoSEQ multiplex PCR, and the TCRdb table lists in-frame clones only, not all of them. The sample has tens of thousands of clones; approximately 70% are singletons. Study-wide findings and caveats: In a couple of subjects, few donor cells limited the measurable donor-reactive repertoire.

Sequencing was performed on CD4+ T cells from blood, taken at the 15-month timepoint. The receptor's source is a human patient who received a liver transplant. Some T cells may be provided by the graft donor. V is TRBV28 and J is TRBJ2-7; 7 bases match TRBD2. The CDR3 region has the DNA TGTGCCAGCAGACGGGGGGAGGAAACGTACGAGCAGTACTTC. It encodes CASRRGEETYEQYF.